These T cell receptor beta chains were read from a single sample in a study of blood T cell repertoires in COVID-19. Clones were read by immunoSEQ multiplex PCR, and TCRdb kept only the in-frame ones, dropping some. Of 350,000 to 550,000 clones listed, about 85% are singletons. Sample: PBMCs or T cells enriched from blood (not recorded which). These receptors were taken from a woman aged 18-35 years with acute COVID-19. Each CDR3 is given with its conserved first and last residue. Each record gives: D gene, J gene, V gene, clone size, CDR3 protein, CDR3 DNA. D genes are given only for firm matches. Clone size is given for some rows only: seen once, a few or many times, or a class if the clone is expanded.

-	TRBJ2-3	TRBV12-5	-	CASGLVQDTQYF	TGTGCTAGTGGTTTGGTACAGGATACGCAGTATTTT
-	TRBJ2-3	TRBV6-5	-	CASSYGGAQSTDTQYF	TGTGCCAGCAGTTACGGGGGGGCCCAAAGCACAGATACGCAGTATTTT
TRBD1	TRBJ1-2	TRBV2	few	CARKGQGETNYGYTF	TGTGCCAGAAAAGGACAGGGTGAAACTAACTATGGCTACACCTTC
-	TRBJ1-5	TRBV11-2	-	CASSISGGNQPQHF	TGTGCCAGCAGCATATCAGGGGGCAATCAGCCCCAGCATTTT
-	TRBJ2-7	TRBV21-1	-	CASSKLHRDRGDEQYF	TGTGCCAGCAGCAAACTCCACCGGGACAGGGGGGACGAGCAGTACTTC
-	TRBJ2-7	TRBV28	once	CASSGGQKITYEQYF	TGTGCCAGCAGTGGAGGACAGAAAATTACCTACGAGCAGTACTTC
-	TRBJ1-5	TRBV10-1	-	CASSDQGLNQPQHF	TGCGCCAGCAGTGATCAAGGACTGAATCAGCCCCAGCATTTT
-	TRBJ2-1	TRBV12-3/TRBV12-4	-	CASSLWGDEQFF	TGTGCCAGCAGTTTATGGGGAGATGAGCAGTTCTTC
-	TRBJ2-2	TRBV27	-	CASSFSGEINTGELFF	TGTGCCAGCAGTTTTTCCGGGGAGATTAACACCGGGGAGCTGTTTTTT
-	TRBJ2-7	TRBV21-1	-	CARPVRASDEQYF	TGTGCCAGGCCCGTCAGGGCCAGTGACGAGCAGTACTTC
TRBD1	TRBJ1-1	TRBV12-3/TRBV12-4	-	CASSDRAGTEAFF	TGTGCCAGCAGTGACAGGGCGGGCACTGAAGCTTTCTTT
-	TRBJ1-5	TRBV4-3	-	CASSQGRHQPQHF	TGCGCCAGCAGCCAGGGCCGGCATCAGCCCCAGCATTTT
TRBD1	TRBJ1-2	TRBV5-1	few	CASSLDQGDYGYTF	TGCGCCAGCAGCTTGGATCAGGGGGACTATGGCTACACCTTC
TRBD2	TRBJ2-3	TRBV12-5	-	CASGPRLAGGLRDTQYF	TGTGCTAGTGGTCCGAGGCTAGCGGGGGGGCTCAGAGATACGCAGTATTTT
TRBD2	TRBJ2-3	TRBV9	-	CASSVVGEGGTDTQYF	TGTGCCAGCAGCGTAGTGGGGGAGGGAGGGACAGATACGCAGTATTTT
TRBD1	TRBJ1-4	TRBV7-9	-	CASSVGQGFNEKLFF	TGTGCCAGCAGCGTGGGACAGGGGTTCAATGAAAAACTGTTTTTT
-	TRBJ1-4	TRBV27	-	CASSSDGASNEKLFF	TGTGCCAGCAGTTCGGATGGGGCCTCTAATGAAAAACTGTTTTTT
-	TRBJ1-3	TRBV4-1	-	CASSQDRANTIYF	TGCGCCAGCAGCCAAGATCGAGCGAACACCATATATTTT
-	TRBJ2-7	TRBV9	-	CASSVGTKDKQYF	TGTGCCAGCAGCGTGGGGACAAAAGACAAGCAGTACTTC
-	TRBJ2-4	TRBV7-2	-	CASSLGALAKNIQYF	TGTGCCAGCAGCTTAGGGGCACTAGCCAAAAACATTCAGTACTTC
-	TRBJ1-1	TRBV18	-	CASSQGLGTEAFF	TGTGCCAGCTCACAGGGGCTCGGCACTGAAGCTTTCTTT
-	TRBJ2-2	TRBV5-1	-	CASRRQANTGELFF	TGCGCCAGCCGTAGACAGGCGAACACCGGGGAGCTGTTTTTT
-	TRBJ1-6	TRBV11-2	few	CASSSQTANSPLHF	TGTGCCAGCAGCTCGCAAACAGCTAATTCACCCCTCCACTTT
TRBD1	TRBJ2-5	TRBV14	-	CASSQDRAARGETQYF	TGTGCCAGCAGCCAAGATCGGGCGGCCAGGGGGGAGACCCAGTACTTC
-	TRBJ2-1	TRBV4-3	-	CASSPGNHNEQFF	TGCGCCAGCAGCCCCGGGAATCACAATGAGCAGTTCTTC
-	TRBJ2-7	TRBV7-8	once	CASSLGGVSYEQYF	TGTGCCAGCAGCTTAGGCGGGGTTTCCTACGAGCAGTACTTC